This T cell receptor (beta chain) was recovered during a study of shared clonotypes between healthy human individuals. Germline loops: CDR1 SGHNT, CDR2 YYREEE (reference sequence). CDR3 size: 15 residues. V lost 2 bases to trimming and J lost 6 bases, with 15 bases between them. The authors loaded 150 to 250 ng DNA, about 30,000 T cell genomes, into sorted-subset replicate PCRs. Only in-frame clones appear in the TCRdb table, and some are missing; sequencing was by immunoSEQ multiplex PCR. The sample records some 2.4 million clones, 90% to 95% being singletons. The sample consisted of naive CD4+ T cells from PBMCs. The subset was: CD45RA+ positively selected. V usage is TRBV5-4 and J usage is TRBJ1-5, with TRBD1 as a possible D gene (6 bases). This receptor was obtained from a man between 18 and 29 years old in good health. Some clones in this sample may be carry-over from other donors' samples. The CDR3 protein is CASSLAGAQGQPQHF. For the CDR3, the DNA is TGTGCCAGCAGCTTAGCAGGGGCGCAGGGTCAGCCCCAGCATTTT.